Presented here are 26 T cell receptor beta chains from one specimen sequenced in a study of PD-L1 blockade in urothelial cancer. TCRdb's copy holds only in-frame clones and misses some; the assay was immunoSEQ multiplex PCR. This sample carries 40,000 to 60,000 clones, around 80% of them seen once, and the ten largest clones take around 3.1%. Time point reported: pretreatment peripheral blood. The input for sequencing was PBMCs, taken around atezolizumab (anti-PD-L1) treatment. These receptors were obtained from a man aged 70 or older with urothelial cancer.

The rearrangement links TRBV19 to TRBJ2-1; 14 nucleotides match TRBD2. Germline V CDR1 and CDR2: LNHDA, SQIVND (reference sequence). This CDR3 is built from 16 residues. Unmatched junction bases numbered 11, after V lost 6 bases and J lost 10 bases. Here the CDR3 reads CASSQPGLAGGGEQFF. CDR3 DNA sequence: TGTGCCAGTAGCCAACCAGGACTAGCGGGAGGCGGGGAGCAGTTCTTC.

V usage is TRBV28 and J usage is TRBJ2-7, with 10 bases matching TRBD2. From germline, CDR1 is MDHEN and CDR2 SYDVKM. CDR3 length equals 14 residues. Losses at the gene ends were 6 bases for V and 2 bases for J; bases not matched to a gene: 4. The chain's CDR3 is CASRSSGRAYEQYF. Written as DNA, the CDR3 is TGTGCCAGCAGGTCTAGCGGGAGAGCCTACGAGCAGTACTTC.

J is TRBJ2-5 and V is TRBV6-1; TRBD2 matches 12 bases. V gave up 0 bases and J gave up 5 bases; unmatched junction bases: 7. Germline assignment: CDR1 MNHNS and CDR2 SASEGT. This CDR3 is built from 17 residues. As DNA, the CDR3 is TGTGCCAGCAGTGAAGCGGCTAGCGGGAGGGCCTTTGAGACCCAGTACTTC. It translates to CASSEAASGRAFETQYF.

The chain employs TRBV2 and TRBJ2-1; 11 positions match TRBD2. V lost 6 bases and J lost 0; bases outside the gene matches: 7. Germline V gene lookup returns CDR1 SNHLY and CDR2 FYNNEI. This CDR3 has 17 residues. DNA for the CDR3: TGTGCCAGCAGGGGGACTAGCGGTATGAGCTCCTACAATGAGCAGTTCTTC. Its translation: CASRGTSGMSSYNEQFF.

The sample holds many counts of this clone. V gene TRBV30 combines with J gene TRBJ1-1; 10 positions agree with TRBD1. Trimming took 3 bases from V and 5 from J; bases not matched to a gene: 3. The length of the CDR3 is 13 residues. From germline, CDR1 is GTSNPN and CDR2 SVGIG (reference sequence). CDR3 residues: CAWRGTGDTEAFF. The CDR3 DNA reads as TGTGCCTGGAGGGGGACAGGGGATACTGAAGCTTTCTTT.

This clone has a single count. The CDR3 reads CASSSLTGNTIYF. In nucleotides, the CDR3 is TGTGCCAGCAGCTCCTTAACTGGAAACACCATATATTTT. The chain has TRBV5-5 and TRBJ1-3; D remains unclear. The germline V and J ends were trimmed by 3 bases and 2 bases, with 6 bases remaining between them. The CDR3 has 13 residues. Germline CDR1 reads SGHKS; CDR2 reads YYEKEE (reference sequence).

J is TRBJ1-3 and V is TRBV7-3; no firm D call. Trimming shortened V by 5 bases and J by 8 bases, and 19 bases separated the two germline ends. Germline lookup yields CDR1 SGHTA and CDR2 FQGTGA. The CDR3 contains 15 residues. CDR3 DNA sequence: TGTGCCAGCAGCCTTATGCCCGGAGAGAGACACACCATATATTTT. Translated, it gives CASSLMPGERHTIYF.

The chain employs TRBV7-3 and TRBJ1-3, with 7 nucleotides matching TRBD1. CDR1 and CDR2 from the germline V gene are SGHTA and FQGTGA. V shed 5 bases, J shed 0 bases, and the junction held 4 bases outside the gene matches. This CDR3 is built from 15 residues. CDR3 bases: TGTGCCAGCAGCCCACAGGGGACCTCTGGAAACACCATATATTTT. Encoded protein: CASSPQGTSGNTIYF.

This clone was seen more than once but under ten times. The CDR3 coding sequence is TGTGCCAGCAGACGGGACATTAATAGCAATCAGCCCCAGCATTTT. It yields the protein CASRRDINSNQPQHF. This chain uses TRBV2 with TRBJ1-5; D possibly corresponds to TRBD1 (6 bases). The CDR3 covers 15 residues. The V gene's germline CDR1 is SNHLY and CDR2 FYNNEI. V lost 6 bases and J lost 0, with 12 bases in between.

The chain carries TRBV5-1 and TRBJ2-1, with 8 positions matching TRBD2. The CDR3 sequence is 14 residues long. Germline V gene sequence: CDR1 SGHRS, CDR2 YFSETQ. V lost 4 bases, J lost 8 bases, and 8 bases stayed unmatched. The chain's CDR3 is CASSRGGGSDEQFF. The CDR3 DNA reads TGCGCCAGCAGCCGGGGGGGAGGAAGCGATGAGCAGTTCTTC. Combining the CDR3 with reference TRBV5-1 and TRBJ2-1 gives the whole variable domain KAGVTQTPRYLIKTRGQQVTLSCSPISGHRSVSWYQQTPGQGLQFLFEYFSETQRNKGNFPGRFSGRQFSNSRSEMNVSTLELGDSALYLCASSRGGGSDEQFFGPGTRLTVL.

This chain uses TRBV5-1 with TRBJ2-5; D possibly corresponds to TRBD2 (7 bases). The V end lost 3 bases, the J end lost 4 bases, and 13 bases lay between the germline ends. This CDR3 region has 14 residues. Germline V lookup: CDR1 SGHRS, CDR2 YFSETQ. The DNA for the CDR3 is TGCGCCAGCAGCTCCCGGGGGGCCGGAGAGACCCAGTACTTC. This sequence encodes CASSSRGAGETQYF. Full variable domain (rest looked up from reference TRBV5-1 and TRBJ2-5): KAGVTQTPRYLIKTRGQQVTLSCSPISGHRSVSWYQQTPGQGLQFLFEYFSETQRNKGNFPGRFSGRQFSNSRSEMNVSTLELGDSALYLCASSSRGAGETQYFGPGTRLLVL.

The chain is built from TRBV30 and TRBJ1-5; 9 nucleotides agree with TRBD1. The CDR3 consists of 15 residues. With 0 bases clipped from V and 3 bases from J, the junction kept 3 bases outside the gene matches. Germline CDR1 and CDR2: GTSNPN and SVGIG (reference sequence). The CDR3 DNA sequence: TGTGCCTGGAGTGTAAGGGACAGGGTCAATCAGCCCCAGCATTTT. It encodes CAWSVRDRVNQPQHF.

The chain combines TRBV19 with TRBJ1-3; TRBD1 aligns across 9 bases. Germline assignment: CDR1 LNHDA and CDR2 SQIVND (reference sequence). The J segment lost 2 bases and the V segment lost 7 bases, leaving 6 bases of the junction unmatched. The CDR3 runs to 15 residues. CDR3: CASTRQGEPGNTIYF. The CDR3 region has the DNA TGTGCCAGTACCCGACAGGGGGAGCCTGGAAACACCATATATTTT. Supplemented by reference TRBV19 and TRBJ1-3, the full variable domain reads DGGITQSPKYLFRKEGQNVTLSCEQNLNHDAMYWYRQDPGQGLRLIYYSQIVNDFQKGDIAEGYSVSREKKESFPLTVTSAQKNPTAFYLCASTRQGEPGNTIYFGEGSWLTVV.

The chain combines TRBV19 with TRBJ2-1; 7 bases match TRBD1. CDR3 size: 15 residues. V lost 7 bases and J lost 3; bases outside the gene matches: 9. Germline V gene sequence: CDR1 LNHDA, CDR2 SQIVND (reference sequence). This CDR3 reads CASTLGDRVYNEQFF. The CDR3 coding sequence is TGTGCCAGTACCCTCGGAGACAGGGTCTACAATGAGCAGTTCTTC.

Here the CDR3 reads CASSRDRGPYEQYF. The CDR3 DNA reads as TGTGCCAGCAGCCGGGACAGGGGACCCTACGAGCAGTACTTC. The chain joins TRBV4-2 to TRBJ2-7, with TRBD1 matching 10 bases. After removal of 4 bases from V and 2 bases from J, the junction contained 2 bases not matched to a gene. CDR1 LGHNA and CDR2 YNFKEQ come from the germline V gene. The CDR3 is 14 residues long.

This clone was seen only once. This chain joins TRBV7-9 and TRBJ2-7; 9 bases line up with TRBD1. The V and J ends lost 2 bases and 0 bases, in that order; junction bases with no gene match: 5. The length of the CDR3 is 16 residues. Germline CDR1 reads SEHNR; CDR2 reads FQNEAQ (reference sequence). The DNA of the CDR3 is TGTGCCAGCAGCTTAAGGACAGGGGCGGTCTCCTACGAGCAGTACTTC. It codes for CASSLRTGAVSYEQYF. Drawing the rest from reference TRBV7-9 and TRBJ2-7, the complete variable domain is DTGVSQNPRHKITKRGQNVTFRCDPISEHNRLYWYRQTLGQGPEFLTYFQNEAQLEKSRLLSDRFSAERPKGSFSTLEIQRTEQGDSAMYLCASSLRTGAVSYEQYFGPGTRLTVT.

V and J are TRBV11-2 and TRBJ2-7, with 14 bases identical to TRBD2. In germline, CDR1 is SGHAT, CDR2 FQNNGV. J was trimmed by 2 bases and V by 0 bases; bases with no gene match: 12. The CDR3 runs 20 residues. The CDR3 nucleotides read TGTGCCAGCAGCTTAGAGCCACCAGGACTAGCGGGGGGCAAGACCTACGAGCAGTACTTC. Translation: CASSLEPPGLAGGKTYEQYF.

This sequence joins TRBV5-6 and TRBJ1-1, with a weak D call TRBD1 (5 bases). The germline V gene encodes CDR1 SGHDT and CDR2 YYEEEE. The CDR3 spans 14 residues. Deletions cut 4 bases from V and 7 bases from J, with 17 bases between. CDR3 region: CASSLPGLGIEAFF. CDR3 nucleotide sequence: TGTGCCAGCAGCCTACCGGGACTCGGCATTGAAGCTTTCTTT.

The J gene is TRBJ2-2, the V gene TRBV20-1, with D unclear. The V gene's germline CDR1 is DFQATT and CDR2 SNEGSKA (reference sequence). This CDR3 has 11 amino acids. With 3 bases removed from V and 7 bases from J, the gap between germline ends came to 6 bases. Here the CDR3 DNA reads TGCAGTGCTAGCATACTCGGGGAGCTGTTTTTT. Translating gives CSASILGELFF.

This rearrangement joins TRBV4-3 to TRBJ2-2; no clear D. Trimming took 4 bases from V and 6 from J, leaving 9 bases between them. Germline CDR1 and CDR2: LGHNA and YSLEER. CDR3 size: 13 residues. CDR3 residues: CASSPRLAGELFF. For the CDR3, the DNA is TGCGCCAGCAGCCCTCGGTTGGCCGGGGAGCTGTTTTTT.

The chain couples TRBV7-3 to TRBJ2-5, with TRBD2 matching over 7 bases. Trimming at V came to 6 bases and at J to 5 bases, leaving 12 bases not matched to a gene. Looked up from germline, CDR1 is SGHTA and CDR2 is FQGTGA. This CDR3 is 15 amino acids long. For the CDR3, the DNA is TGTGCCAGCAGTCGTGTGGCGGGAGTTGTGGAGACCCAGTACTTC. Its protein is CASSRVAGVVETQYF.

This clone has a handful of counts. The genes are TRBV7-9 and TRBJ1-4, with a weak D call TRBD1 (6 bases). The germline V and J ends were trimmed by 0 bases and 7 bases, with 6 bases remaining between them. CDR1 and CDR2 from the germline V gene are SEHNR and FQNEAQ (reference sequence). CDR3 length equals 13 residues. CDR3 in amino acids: CASSLAGGEKLFF. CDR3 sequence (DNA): TGTGCCAGCAGCTTAGCAGGGGGTGAAAAACTGTTTTTT.

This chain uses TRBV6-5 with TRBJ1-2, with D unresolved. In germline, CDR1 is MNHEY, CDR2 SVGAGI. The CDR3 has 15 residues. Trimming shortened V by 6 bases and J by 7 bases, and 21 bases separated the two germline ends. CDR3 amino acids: CASSLQPGGLGGYTF. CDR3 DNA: TGTGCCAGCAGCCTCCAACCAGGAGGGCTGGGTGGCTACACCTTC.

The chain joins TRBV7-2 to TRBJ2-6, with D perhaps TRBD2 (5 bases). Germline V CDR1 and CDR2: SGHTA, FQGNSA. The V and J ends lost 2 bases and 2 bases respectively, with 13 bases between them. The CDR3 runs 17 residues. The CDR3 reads CASSLSLAVPGANVLTF. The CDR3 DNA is TGTGCCAGCAGCTTAAGTCTAGCAGTCCCTGGGGCCAACGTCCTGACTTTC. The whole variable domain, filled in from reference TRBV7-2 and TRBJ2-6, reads GAGVSQSPSNKVTEKGKDVELRCDPISGHTALYWYRQSLGQGLEFLIYFQGNSAPDKSGLPSDRFSAERTGGSVSTLTIQRTQQEDSAVYLCASSLSLAVPGANVLTFGAGSRLTVL.

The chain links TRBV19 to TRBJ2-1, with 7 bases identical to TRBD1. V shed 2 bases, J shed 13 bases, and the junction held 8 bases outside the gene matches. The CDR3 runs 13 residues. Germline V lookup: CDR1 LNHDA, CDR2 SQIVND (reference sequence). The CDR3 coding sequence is TGTGCCAGTAGTATATCAGGGGGTAAGGAACAGTTCTTC. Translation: CASSISGGKEQFF.

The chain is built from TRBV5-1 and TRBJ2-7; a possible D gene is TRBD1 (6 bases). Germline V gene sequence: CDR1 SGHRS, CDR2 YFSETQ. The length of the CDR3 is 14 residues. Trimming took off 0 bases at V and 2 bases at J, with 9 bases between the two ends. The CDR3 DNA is TGCGCCAGCAGCTTGGGGGCAGGGGCCTACGAGCAGTACTTC. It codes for CASSLGAGAYEQYF.